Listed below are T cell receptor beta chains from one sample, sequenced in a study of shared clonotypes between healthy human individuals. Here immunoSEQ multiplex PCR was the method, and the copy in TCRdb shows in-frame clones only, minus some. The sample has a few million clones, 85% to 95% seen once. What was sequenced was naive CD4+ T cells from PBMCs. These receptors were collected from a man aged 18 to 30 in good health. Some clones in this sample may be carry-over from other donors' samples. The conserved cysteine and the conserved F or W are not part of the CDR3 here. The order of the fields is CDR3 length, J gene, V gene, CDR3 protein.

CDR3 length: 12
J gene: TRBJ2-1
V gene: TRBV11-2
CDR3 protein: ATNGAGGFREQF

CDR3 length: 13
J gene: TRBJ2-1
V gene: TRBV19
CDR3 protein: ASSVQITNWNEQF

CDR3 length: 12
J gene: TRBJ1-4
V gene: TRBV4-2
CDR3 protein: ASSQDRPNEKLF

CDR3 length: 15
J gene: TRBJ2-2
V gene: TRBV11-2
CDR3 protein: ASSPTRGRVNTGELF

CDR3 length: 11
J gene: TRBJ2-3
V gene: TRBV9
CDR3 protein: ASSESRQDTQY

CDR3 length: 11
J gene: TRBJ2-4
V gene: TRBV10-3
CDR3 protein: AISETGRDIQY

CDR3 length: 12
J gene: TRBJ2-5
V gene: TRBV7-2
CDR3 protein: ASSPPGGRETQY

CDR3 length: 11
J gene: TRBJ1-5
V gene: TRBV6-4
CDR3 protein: ASSAGENQPQH

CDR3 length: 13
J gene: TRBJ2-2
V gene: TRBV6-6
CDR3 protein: ASMTQAGGAGELF

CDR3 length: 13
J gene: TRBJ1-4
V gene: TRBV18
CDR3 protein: ASSSGTGYNEKLF

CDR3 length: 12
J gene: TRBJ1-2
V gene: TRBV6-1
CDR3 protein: ASTPGSGGYGYT

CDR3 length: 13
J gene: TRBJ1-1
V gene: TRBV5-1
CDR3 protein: ASSVLSGVNTEAF

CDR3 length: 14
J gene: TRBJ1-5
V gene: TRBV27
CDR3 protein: ASSLRNTGVNQPQH

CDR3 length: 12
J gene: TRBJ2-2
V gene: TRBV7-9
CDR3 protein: ASSLRGNTGELF

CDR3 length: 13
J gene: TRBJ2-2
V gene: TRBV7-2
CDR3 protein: ASSQGLSNTGELF

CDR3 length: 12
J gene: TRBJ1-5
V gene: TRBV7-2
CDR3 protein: ASSLLMKGQPQH

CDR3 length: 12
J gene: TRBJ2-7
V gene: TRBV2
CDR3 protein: ASSEKTGNYEQY

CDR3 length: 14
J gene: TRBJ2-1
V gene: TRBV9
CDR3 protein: ASSVAGQGLYNEQF

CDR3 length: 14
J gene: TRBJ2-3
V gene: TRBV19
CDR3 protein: ASSIGLAGGADTQY

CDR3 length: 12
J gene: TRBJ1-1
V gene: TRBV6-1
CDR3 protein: ASRAKGPNTEAF

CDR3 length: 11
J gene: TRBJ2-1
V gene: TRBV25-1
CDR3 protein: ASSGNKYNEQF

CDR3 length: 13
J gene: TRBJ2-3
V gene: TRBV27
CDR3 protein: ASSQGQGAHDTQY

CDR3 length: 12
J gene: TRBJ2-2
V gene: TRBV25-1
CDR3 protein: ASTGSGGTGELF

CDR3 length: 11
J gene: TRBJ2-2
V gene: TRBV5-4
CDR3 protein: ASSPLGPGELF

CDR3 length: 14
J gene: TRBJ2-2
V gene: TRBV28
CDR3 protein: ASSTGLAVVHGELF

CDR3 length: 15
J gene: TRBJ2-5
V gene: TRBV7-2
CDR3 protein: ASSRSGLAGGGETQY

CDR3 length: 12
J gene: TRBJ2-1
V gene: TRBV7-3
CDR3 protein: ASSLGSMPGQQF

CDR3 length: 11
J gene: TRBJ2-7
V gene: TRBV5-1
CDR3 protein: ASSLELGYEQY

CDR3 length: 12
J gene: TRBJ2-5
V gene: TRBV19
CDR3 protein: ASTTGGATETQY

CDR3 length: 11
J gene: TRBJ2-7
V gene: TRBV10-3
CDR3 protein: AITREKGYEQY

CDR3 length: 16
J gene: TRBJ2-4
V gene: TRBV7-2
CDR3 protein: ASSPDPPGMIAKNIQY

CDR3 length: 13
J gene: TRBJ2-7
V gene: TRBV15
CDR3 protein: ATSSPRDRRYEQY

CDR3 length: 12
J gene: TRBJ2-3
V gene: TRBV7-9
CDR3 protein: ASRTTGAPDTQY

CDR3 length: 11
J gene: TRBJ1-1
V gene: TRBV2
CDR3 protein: ASAQDMNTEAF

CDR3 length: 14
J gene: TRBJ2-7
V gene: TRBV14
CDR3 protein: ASSQASGGITYEQY

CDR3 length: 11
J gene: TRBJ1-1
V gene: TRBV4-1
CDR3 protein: ASSRQGTTEAF

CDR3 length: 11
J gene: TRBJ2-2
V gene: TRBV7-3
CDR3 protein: ASSFGTTGELF

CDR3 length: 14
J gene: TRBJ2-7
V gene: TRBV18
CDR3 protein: ASSPPNPSTSYEQY

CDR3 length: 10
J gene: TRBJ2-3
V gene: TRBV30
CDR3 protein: AWSLRAYTQY

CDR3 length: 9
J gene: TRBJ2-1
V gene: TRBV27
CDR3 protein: ASSQEDEQF

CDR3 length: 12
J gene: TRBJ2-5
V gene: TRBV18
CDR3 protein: ASSGLAVQETQY

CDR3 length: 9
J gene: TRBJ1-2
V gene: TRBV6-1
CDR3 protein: ANLRSYGYT

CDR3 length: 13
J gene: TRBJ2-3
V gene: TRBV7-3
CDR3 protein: ASSSPAEGTDTQY

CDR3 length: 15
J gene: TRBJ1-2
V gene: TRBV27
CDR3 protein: ASRRVGGSARGYGYT

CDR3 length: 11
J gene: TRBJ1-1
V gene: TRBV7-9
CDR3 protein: ASSSVGVTEAF

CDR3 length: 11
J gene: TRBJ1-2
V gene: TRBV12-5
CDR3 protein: ASGLDPDYGYT

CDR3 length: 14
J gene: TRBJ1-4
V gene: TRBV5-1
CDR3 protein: ASSFSGGATNEKLF